The subject of this entry is one TCR beta chain. Its antigen target is currently unknown. Base qualities are not at hand, and no much larger clone is one base apart. The time point label for this specimen denotes: about 28 days (+/-7) after the second vaccine dose. AZD1222 recipients given second doses at about 4 weeks or at about 12 weeks were pooled, since spike-specific TCR depth and breadth were not found to differ between the two schedules. Vaccinee samples came from UK trials COV001 and COV002, including a single-blind randomized controlled phase 2/3 trial of AZD1222 (ChAdOx1 nCoV-19) in healthy adults. For TCRbeta chain sequencing, PBMC samples from trial participants were taken at day 0 and at day 28 after the second dose. Here V drops 6 bases and J drops 4 bases, and the junction holds 9 bases not matched to any gene. The CDR3 has 15 amino acids, counting the end cysteine and phenylalanine. CDR3 DNA only is kept here, 45 bases in frame from base 1. In the germline V gene, CDR1 corresponds to MNHEY and CDR2 to SVGAGI.

The CDR3 regions of human TCRbeta chains were analyzed by immunosequencing. On the study's bioinformatics: Repertoire TCRs were matched against a reference library of SARS-CoV-2-specific TCRs generated with the MIRA antigen-specificity platform. Breadth was defined as the fraction of unique TCRs that were SARS-CoV-2-associated. Depth was defined as the fraction of total T cells that were SARS-CoV-2-associated. Using the MIRA data, each spike-specific TCR was assigned both to the spike region to which the TCR was reactive and to a CD4 or CD8 class. Log10-transformed breadth and depth values were compared by one-way ANOVA with Sidak's multiple comparisons tests. TCRdb limited this immuneACCESS table to in-frame rearrangements with V and J called. A share of clones is missing; checked studies link under half to unresolved V genes, and the rest is unexplained. The V and J calls and the clone size are those of that table, but D and trimming were determined from the DNA. The sample profile shows 50,000 to 65,000 clones; 70% to 90% of them were found once. The ten largest clones capture more than 14% of the sample.

This specimen belongs to a study of T cell responses to AZD1222 COVID-19 vaccine (dated by TCRdb to the early 2020s). As for the study more broadly: A total of more than 230 trial participants underwent TCR sequencing, of whom around 210 had received two doses of AZD1222 and approximately 25 had received two doses of the MenACWY control vaccine. Trial participants were enrolled into age subgroups of 18-55, 56-69 and 70-plus years, which contained about 150, 28 and 57 TCR-sequenced participants, respectively.

Study-wide conclusions, independent of this receptor: Participants were mostly white British, with more females than males. The authors suggested clonal diversity may have been underestimated. The 56-69-year group was small, and its depth increase did not reach significance, likely because of low power. A significant rise in spike-specific TCR breadth and depth was observed after two AZD1222 doses relative to day 0 and relative to MenACWY recipients. Because no day 14 peak-response samples were available, repertoires were characterized only after the peak T cell response. Reportedly, almost half of the unique spike-specific TCRs recognized epitopes lying outside the regions that are mutated in the B.1.351 and B.1.1.7 variants. CD4 TCRs associated with the vaccine covered the entire spike protein, and the dominant responses were in regions 160-218 and 743-854. Conclusions about previously exposed vaccinees are limited because only six or seven AZD1222 recipients were SARS-CoV-2 seropositive at baseline.

The sequence is built from TRBV6-5 and TRBJ1-3, with TRBD1 matching 7 junction bases. Here the sequenced sample was peripheral blood, taken 28 days after the second AZD1222 dose. This clonotype was sampled from an adult who received the AZD1222 COVID-19 vaccine. The sequence in DNA is TGTGCCAGCAGCCGGACAGGTGATAGAGGAAACACCATATATTTT. This yields the protein CASSRTGDRGNTIYF.